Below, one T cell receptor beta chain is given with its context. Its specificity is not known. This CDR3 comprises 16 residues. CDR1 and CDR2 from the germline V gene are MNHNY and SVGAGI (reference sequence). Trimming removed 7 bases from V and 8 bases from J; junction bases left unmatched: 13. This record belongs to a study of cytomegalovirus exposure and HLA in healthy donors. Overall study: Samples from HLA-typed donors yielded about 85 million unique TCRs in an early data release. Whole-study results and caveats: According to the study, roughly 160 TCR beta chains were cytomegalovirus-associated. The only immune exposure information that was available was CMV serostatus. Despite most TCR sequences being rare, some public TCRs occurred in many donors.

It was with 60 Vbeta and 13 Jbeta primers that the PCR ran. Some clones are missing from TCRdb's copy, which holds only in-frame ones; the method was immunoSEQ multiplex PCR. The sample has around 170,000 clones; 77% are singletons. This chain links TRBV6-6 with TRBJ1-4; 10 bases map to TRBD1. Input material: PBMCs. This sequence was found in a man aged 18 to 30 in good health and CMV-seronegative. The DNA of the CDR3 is TGTGCCAGCACCAAAGCCCGGACAGGGGGTTACGAAAAACTGTTTTTT. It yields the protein CASTKARTGGYEKLFF.